The clone carrying this T cell receptor (beta chain) was observed at least ten times. The germline CDR1 and CDR2 sequences are SGHKS and YYEKEE (reference sequence). After removal of 5 bases from V and 7 bases from J, the junction contained 14 bases not matched to a gene. The CDR3 loop spans 17 amino acids. TCRdb re-analysed the RT-PCR reads in MiXCR, keeping a single row per CDR3 protein. This repertoire shows approximately 88,000 distinct CDR3 sequences, 4% to 5% found once; its top ten account for around 2.6%. This specimen belongs to a study of patients and donors after allogeneic stem cell transplantation.

Sequenced material: blood, either unsorted or a sorted T cell fraction (not recorded which). The V gene is TRBV5-5, the J gene TRBJ2-2; the match to TRBD1 covers 10 bases. This TCR was sampled from a human donor who was either an allogeneic HSCT recipient or a stem cell or donor lymphocyte infusion donor (not recorded which). It is not recorded whose cells these are; they may come from a transplant donor. The DNA for the CDR3 is TGTGCCAGCAGTCCCTACCAAACCGGGACAGGGGTCGGGGAGCTGTTTTTT. The encoded protein is CASSPYQTGTGVGELFF. The complete variable domain, with remaining parts taken from reference TRBV5-5 and TRBJ2-2, reads DAGVTQSPTHLIKTRGQQVTLRCSPISGHKSVSWYQQVLGQGPQFIFQYYEKEERGRGNFPDRFSARQFPNYSSELNVNALLLGDSALYLCASSPYQTGTGVGELFFGEGSRLTVL.